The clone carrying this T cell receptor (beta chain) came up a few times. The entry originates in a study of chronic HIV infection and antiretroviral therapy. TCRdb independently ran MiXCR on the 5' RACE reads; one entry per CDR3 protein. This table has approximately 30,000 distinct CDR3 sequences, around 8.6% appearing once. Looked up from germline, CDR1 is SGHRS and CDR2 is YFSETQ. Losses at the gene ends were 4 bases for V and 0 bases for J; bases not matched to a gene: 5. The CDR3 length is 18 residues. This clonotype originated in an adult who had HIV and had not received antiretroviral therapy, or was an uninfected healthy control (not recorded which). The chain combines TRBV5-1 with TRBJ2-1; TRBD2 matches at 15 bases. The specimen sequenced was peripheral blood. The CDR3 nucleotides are TGCGCCAGCAGCCCGGGACTAGCGGGGGGCCCCTCCTACAATGAGCAGTTCTTC. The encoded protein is CASSPGLAGGPSYNEQFF.